The rows below give T cell receptor beta chains drawn from one sample of a study of vaccination and CD4 T cells after COVID-19. In TCRdb, the PCR reads were re-called with MiXCR into one record per CDR3 protein. Of about 22,000 distinct CDR3 sequences listed, more than 45% are singletons. The sequenced sample was CD4+ T cells from blood, obtained before SARS-CoV-2 vaccination. The receptors originated from a human donor who had recovered from COVID-19. CDR3s include the opening cysteine and the closing phenylalanine or tryptophan. D genes are given only for firm matches. Size tells how often a clone was seen (once, few, many) or the class of an expanded clone, and some rows leave it out.

CDR3 DNA: TGTGCCAGCAGTATATTAGGGGCGACTGAAGCTTTCTTT
CDR3 protein: CASSILGATEAFF
V gene: TRBV27
clone size: -
D gene: -
J gene: TRBJ1-1

CDR3 DNA: TGTGCCAGCAGGAGAGCGGGAGAAGAGACCCAGTACTTC
CDR3 protein: CASRRAGEETQYF
V gene: TRBV6-4
clone size: few
D gene: TRBD2
J gene: TRBJ2-5

CDR3 DNA: TGTGCCACCAGCAGAGAACAGGGGGCATACGAGCAGTACTTC
CDR3 protein: CATSREQGAYEQYF
V gene: TRBV15
clone size: -
D gene: TRBD1
J gene: TRBJ2-7

CDR3 DNA: TGTGCCACCAGTGACCTTGGGAATAGCGGGCAAGAGACCCAGTACTTC
CDR3 protein: CATSDLGNSGQETQYF
V gene: TRBV24-1
clone size: once
D gene: TRBD2
J gene: TRBJ2-5

CDR3 DNA: TGTGCCAGCAGTTTCCGTGACAGCTACAATCAGCCCCAGCATTTT
CDR3 protein: CASSFRDSYNQPQHF
V gene: TRBV6-5
clone size: -
D gene: -
J gene: TRBJ1-5

CDR3 DNA: TGCAGTGCTAGAACGAACAGGGGCCGTGAGCAGTTCTTC
CDR3 protein: CSARTNRGREQFF
V gene: TRBV20-1
clone size: -
D gene: TRBD1
J gene: TRBJ2-1

CDR3 DNA: TGCAGTGCTAGCGATTTAGCGGGAGCAATCTACGAGCAGTACTTC
CDR3 protein: CSASDLAGAIYEQYF
V gene: TRBV20-1
clone size: few
D gene: TRBD2
J gene: TRBJ2-7

CDR3 DNA: TGTGCCACCAGTGACAGTAAGGGGAGACGCGGCCGGAGCAATCAGCCCCAGCATTTT
CDR3 protein: CATSDSKGRRGRSNQPQHF
V gene: TRBV24-1
clone size: few
D gene: -
J gene: TRBJ1-5

CDR3 DNA: TGTGCCAGCAGTTTAGCAGGGGGTAGCACAGATACGCAGTATTTT
CDR3 protein: CASSLAGGSTDTQYF
V gene: TRBV27
clone size: few
D gene: TRBD1
J gene: TRBJ2-3

CDR3 DNA: TGTGCCAGCAGCCACACCACTGGGAGGAAGATCGACGAGCAGTACTTC
CDR3 protein: CASSHTTGRKIDEQYF
V gene: TRBV7-9
clone size: -
D gene: -
J gene: TRBJ2-7

CDR3 DNA: TGTGCCAGCAGCTTAGGTAGACAGGGGAGAGAGACCCAGTACTTC
CDR3 protein: CASSLGRQGRETQYF
V gene: TRBV7-6
clone size: -
D gene: TRBD1
J gene: TRBJ2-5

CDR3 DNA: TGTGCCAGCAGCGTAACAGGGTGGGAGACCCAGTACTTC
CDR3 protein: CASSVTGWETQYF
V gene: TRBV9
clone size: -
D gene: -
J gene: TRBJ2-5

CDR3 DNA: TGTGCCAGCAGCGTAGGAGGTCCGGGGGAGACCCAGTACTTC
CDR3 protein: CASSVGGPGETQYF
V gene: TRBV9
clone size: -
D gene: -
J gene: TRBJ2-5

CDR3 DNA: TGTGCCAGCAATGTCGACAGGGGGCGCACCCGCTCCTACGAGCAGTACTTC
CDR3 protein: CASNVDRGRTRSYEQYF
V gene: TRBV6-2/TRBV6-3
clone size: -
D gene: TRBD1
J gene: TRBJ2-7

CDR3 DNA: TGCAGTGCTAGAGATCCCCTGGAATATGGCTACACCTTC
CDR3 protein: CSARDPLEYGYTF
V gene: TRBV20-1
clone size: few
D gene: -
J gene: TRBJ1-2

CDR3 DNA: TGTGCCAGCAGCTTAGTATATTTGGGGACTAGCATTGGGGGATCGGACGAGCAGTACTTC
CDR3 protein: CASSLVYLGTSIGGSDEQYF
V gene: TRBV7-9
clone size: -
D gene: TRBD2
J gene: TRBJ2-7

CDR3 DNA: TGCAGCGTTCGGGGGGTCGAGGGCACAGATACGCAGTATTTT
CDR3 protein: CSVRGVEGTDTQYF
V gene: TRBV29-1
clone size: -
D gene: TRBD2
J gene: TRBJ2-3

CDR3 DNA: TGTGCCAGCAGCTTAGGTTCCGGAAACACCATATATTTT
CDR3 protein: CASSLGSGNTIYF
V gene: TRBV7-9
clone size: few
D gene: -
J gene: TRBJ1-3

CDR3 DNA: TGTGCTAGTGGTTTGGGAGGACAGATGGACTATGGCTACACCTTC
CDR3 protein: CASGLGGQMDYGYTF
V gene: TRBV12-5
clone size: -
D gene: -
J gene: TRBJ1-2

CDR3 DNA: TGTGCCAGCAAAGAGGACGGGGTTAGCAATCAGCCCCAGCATTTT
CDR3 protein: CASKEDGVSNQPQHF
V gene: TRBV6-1
clone size: -
D gene: -
J gene: TRBJ1-5

CDR3 DNA: TGTGCCAGCAGAAAAGCGGGAACCTACAATGAGCAGTTCTTC
CDR3 protein: CASRKAGTYNEQFF
V gene: TRBV4-2
clone size: -
D gene: TRBD2
J gene: TRBJ2-1

CDR3 DNA: TGCAGTGCAATTGGGGGGTCCTATAATTCACCCCTCCACTTT
CDR3 protein: CSAIGGSYNSPLHF
V gene: TRBV20-1
clone size: few
D gene: -
J gene: TRBJ1-6

CDR3 DNA: TGTGCCAGCAGTTTTCAAGTGAACACTGAAGCTTTCTTT
CDR3 protein: CASSFQVNTEAFF
V gene: TRBV7-2
clone size: -
D gene: -
J gene: TRBJ1-1

CDR3 DNA: TGCGCCAGCAGCCAAGAGTGGCCCCGGGGGGGTGGACGTGATGAGCAGTTCTTC
CDR3 protein: CASSQEWPRGGGRDEQFF
V gene: TRBV4-1
clone size: -
D gene: TRBD2
J gene: TRBJ2-1

CDR3 DNA: TGTGCCAGCAGTAGGACAGGGGGCGGTGAGACCCAGTACTTC
CDR3 protein: CASSRTGGGETQYF
V gene: TRBV28
clone size: -
D gene: TRBD1
J gene: TRBJ2-5

CDR3 DNA: TGTGCCAGCAGTGCGGGACAGTTCTACGAGCAGTACTTC
CDR3 protein: CASSAGQFYEQYF
V gene: TRBV6-1
clone size: -
D gene: TRBD1
J gene: TRBJ2-7

CDR3 DNA: TGTGCCAGCAGTGACTTATATGGAGGGAGGAGCTCCTACAATGAGCAGTTCTTC
CDR3 protein: CASSDLYGGRSSYNEQFF
V gene: TRBV6-1
clone size: -
D gene: -
J gene: TRBJ2-1

CDR3 DNA: TGTGCCACCAGTGATGCGAAGCGGGAGGAAGAGACCCAGTACTTC
CDR3 protein: CATSDAKREEETQYF
V gene: TRBV24-1
clone size: -
D gene: TRBD2
J gene: TRBJ2-5

CDR3 DNA: TGTGCCAGCAGTGAATGGGCAGGGGGCACTGAAGCTTTCTTT
CDR3 protein: CASSEWAGGTEAFF
V gene: TRBV2
clone size: few
D gene: TRBD1
J gene: TRBJ1-1

CDR3 DNA: TGTGCCAGCAGCCGCAGGGCCGGGACTAGCGGGGGAGGGGGTACAGATACGCAGTATTTT
CDR3 protein: CASSRRAGTSGGGGTDTQYF
V gene: TRBV7-2
clone size: -
D gene: TRBD2
J gene: TRBJ2-3

CDR3 DNA: TGTGCCAGCACAAATTCCTACGAGCAGTACTTC
CDR3 protein: CASTNSYEQYF
V gene: TRBV6-2/TRBV6-3
clone size: few
D gene: -
J gene: TRBJ2-7

CDR3 DNA: TGTGCCAGCTCGGCCTGGGACAGGGGATCTGGAAACACCATATATTTT
CDR3 protein: CASSAWDRGSGNTIYF
V gene: TRBV18
clone size: once
D gene: TRBD1
J gene: TRBJ1-3

CDR3 DNA: TGTGCCAGTCTTTACAGGACAGGTCGGCTTAACTATGGCTACACCTTC
CDR3 protein: CASLYRTGRLNYGYTF
V gene: TRBV19
clone size: -
D gene: TRBD1
J gene: TRBJ1-2

CDR3 DNA: TGTGCCAGCAGCTTAAGCCCGGGAACGGAGCAGCCCCAGCATTTT
CDR3 protein: CASSLSPGTEQPQHF
V gene: TRBV7-2
clone size: once
D gene: -
J gene: TRBJ1-5

CDR3 DNA: TGTGCCAGCAGCTCCCTCATGGGGACAGATACGCAGTATTTT
CDR3 protein: CASSSLMGTDTQYF
V gene: TRBV7-9
clone size: -
D gene: -
J gene: TRBJ2-3

CDR3 DNA: TGCGCCAGCAGCCCGACTAGCGGGAGAGAGACCCAGTACTTC
CDR3 protein: CASSPTSGRETQYF
V gene: TRBV5-1
clone size: -
D gene: TRBD2
J gene: TRBJ2-5

CDR3 DNA: TGTGCCAGCAGCGCCCCGGGGGGGTACCAAGAGACCCAGTACTTC
CDR3 protein: CASSAPGGYQETQYF
V gene: TRBV9
clone size: -
D gene: TRBD2
J gene: TRBJ2-5

CDR3 DNA: TGTGCCAGCAGCTTATCAGGATTGCCCACAGATACGCAGTATTTT
CDR3 protein: CASSLSGLPTDTQYF
V gene: TRBV7-3
clone size: -
D gene: -
J gene: TRBJ2-3

CDR3 DNA: TGCAGTGCTAGAGTGCGGGAGGGACCTAGCACAGATACGCAGTATTTT
CDR3 protein: CSARVREGPSTDTQYF
V gene: TRBV20-1
clone size: -
D gene: TRBD2
J gene: TRBJ2-3

CDR3 DNA: TGTGCCAGCAGCCAAGATGGCCGGCTGCGGGAGACCCAGTACTTC
CDR3 protein: CASSQDGRLRETQYF
V gene: TRBV14
clone size: -
D gene: -
J gene: TRBJ2-5

CDR3 DNA: TGTGCCAGCAGACCCTCAGGGACAGCAAGTCAAGAGACCCAGTACTTC
CDR3 protein: CASRPSGTASQETQYF
V gene: TRBV28
clone size: -
D gene: TRBD1
J gene: TRBJ2-5

CDR3 DNA: TGCGCCAGCAGTGATCGGGGTGGGGGAGAAGAGACCCAGTACTTC
CDR3 protein: CASSDRGGGEETQYF
V gene: TRBV10-2
clone size: -
D gene: -
J gene: TRBJ2-5

CDR3 DNA: TGTGCCAGCAGACCCCACCCGGGACAGGGTTACGATACGCAGTATTTT
CDR3 protein: CASRPHPGQGYDTQYF
V gene: TRBV6-2/TRBV6-3
clone size: -
D gene: TRBD1
J gene: TRBJ2-3

CDR3 DNA: TGCAGTGCTACGGTAGCGGGAGGGTCTAAAGCGGACACCGGGGAGCTGTTTTTT
CDR3 protein: CSATVAGGSKADTGELFF
V gene: TRBV20-1
clone size: -
D gene: TRBD2
J gene: TRBJ2-2

CDR3 DNA: TGCAGTGCTAGTGGACATCTGTCTGATGGTACGCAGTATTTT
CDR3 protein: CSASGHLSDGTQYF
V gene: TRBV20-1
clone size: -
D gene: -
J gene: TRBJ2-3

CDR3 DNA: TGCAGTGCTAGTGTTTCGGGAGGGGCCCATAAAACCGAGTTCTTC
CDR3 protein: CSASVSGGAHKTEFF
V gene: TRBV20-1
clone size: -
D gene: TRBD2
J gene: TRBJ2-1

CDR3 DNA: TGTGCCAGCAGTAACTCAGACACAAGTGGCTACACCTTC
CDR3 protein: CASSNSDTSGYTF
V gene: TRBV6-2/TRBV6-3
clone size: -
D gene: -
J gene: TRBJ1-2

CDR3 DNA: TGTGCCAGCAGCCCGGGTAGTTTTAGCGGGACCTACGAGCAGTACTTC
CDR3 protein: CASSPGSFSGTYEQYF
V gene: TRBV28
clone size: -
D gene: TRBD2
J gene: TRBJ2-7

CDR3 DNA: TGCAGTGCTAGAGATAAAGCCAGTCAGCCCCAGCATTTT
CDR3 protein: CSARDKASQPQHF
V gene: TRBV20-1
clone size: few
D gene: -
J gene: TRBJ1-5

CDR3 DNA: TGTGCCAGCTCACCGAGACGGGCCGACGACATTCAGTACTTC
CDR3 protein: CASSPRRADDIQYF
V gene: TRBV18
clone size: few
D gene: -
J gene: TRBJ2-4

CDR3 DNA: TGCAGTGCTAAACACTGGCGGTCTAATGAAAAACTGTTTTTT
CDR3 protein: CSAKHWRSNEKLFF
V gene: TRBV20-1
clone size: -
D gene: -
J gene: TRBJ1-4

CDR3 DNA: TGTGCCAGCAGTTACACAGGGAACGTTCAGCCCCAGCATTTT
CDR3 protein: CASSYTGNVQPQHF
V gene: TRBV6-5
clone size: few
D gene: -
J gene: TRBJ1-5

CDR3 DNA: TGTGCCAGCAGCCATACGGGGCCCACACCCTCTGGAAACACCATATATTTT
CDR3 protein: CASSHTGPTPSGNTIYF
V gene: TRBV7-2
clone size: -
D gene: -
J gene: TRBJ1-3